A single sample is the source of the 13 T cell receptor beta chains below, sequenced in a study of T-cell memory formation after mild COVID-19. One entry per CDR3 protein, called by TCRdb with MiXCR from the 5' RACE reads. The sample shows about 180,000 distinct CDR3 sequences, roughly 16% of them seen only once. Sequenced: PBMCs or a T cell subset sorted from them (not recorded which). All receptors derive from an adult woman who had mild COVID-19 (a few samples of this study predate the infection). Cell type and time point are not known.

The chain joins TRBV5-1 to TRBJ1-5; D remains unclear. V shed 3 bases and J shed 0 bases, with 7 bases lying between them. This CDR3 is 14 amino acids long. Germline V gives CDR1 SGHRS, CDR2 YFSETQ. Here the CDR3 reads CASSSGNSNQPQHF. Here the CDR3 DNA reads TGCGCCAGCAGCTCGGGAAATAGCAATCAGCCCCAGCATTTT. The full variable domain, its missing parts supplied by reference TRBV5-1 and TRBJ1-5, is KAGVTQTPRYLIKTRGQQVTLSCSPISGHRSVSWYQQTPGQGLQFLFEYFSETQRNKGNFPGRFSGRQFSNSRSEMNVSTLELGDSALYLCASSSGNSNQPQHFGDGTRLSIL.

This clonotype was observed a few times. This sequence joins TRBV6-5 and TRBJ2-7, with TRBD2 matching over 9 bases. Trimming cost V 5 bases and J 6 bases; bases outside gene matches: 8. The CDR3 loop spans 14 amino acids. Germline CDR1 and CDR2: MNHEY and SVGAGI. The CDR3, as DNA: TGTGCCAGCAGTGGTGCCGGGACTAGCAGCGAGCAGTACTTC. As protein: CASSGAGTSSEQYF.

In this sample, this clonotype turned up a few times. V usage is TRBV25-1 and J usage is TRBJ1-6; D gene ambiguous. The germline V and J ends were trimmed by 2 bases and 6 bases, with 5 bases remaining between them. Germline CDR1 reads MGHDK; CDR2 reads SYGVNS. This CDR3 is 13 amino acids long. The CDR3 coding sequence is TGTGCCAGCAGTGAACACAGTAATTCACCCCTCCACTTT. Translating it yields CASSEHSNSPLHF. The whole variable domain, filled in from reference TRBV25-1 and TRBJ1-6, reads EADIYQTPRYLVIGTGKKITLECSQTMGHDKMYWYQQDPGMELHLIHYSYGVNSTEKGDLSSESTVSRIRTEHFPLTLESARPSHTSQYLCASSEHSNSPLHFGNGTRLTVT.

This clonotype was counted a few times. V is TRBV19 and J is TRBJ2-7, with 7 bases that match TRBD1. The CDR3 totals 14 residues. CDR1 and CDR2 from the germline V gene are LNHDA and SQIVND (reference sequence). J was trimmed by 3 bases and V by 3 bases; bases with no gene match: 5. The CDR3 DNA is TGTGCCAGTAGTATCCGGGACAGCCTCTACGAGCAGTACTTC. Its protein is CASSIRDSLYEQYF.

This clonotype came up a few times. The chain joins TRBV20-1 to TRBJ2-5; 7 positions agree with TRBD1. CDR3 size: 13 residues. V lost 4 bases and J lost 2; bases outside the gene matches: 4. Germline lookup yields CDR1 DFQATT and CDR2 SNEGSKA (reference sequence). CDR3 in DNA: TGCAGTGCTACGGGACAGTGGCAAGAGACCCAGTACTTC. It translates to CSATGQWQETQYF.

Ten or more counts support this clonotype. The V and J genes are TRBV11-2 and TRBJ2-1; 15 positions match TRBD2. This CDR3 comprises 17 residues. V dropped 5 bases and J dropped 4; count of bases not matched to a gene: 6. From germline, CDR1 is SGHAT and CDR2 FQNNGV. CDR3 sequence (DNA): TGTGCCAGCAGCCCGGGGACTAGCGGGGGGCTATACAATGAGCAGTTCTTC. It codes for CASSPGTSGGLYNEQFF.

This clonotype was recorded a few times. The rearrangement links TRBV9 to TRBJ1-1; no clear D. Trimming took off 0 bases at V and 0 bases at J, with 9 bases between the two ends. Germline V CDR1 and CDR2: SGDLS, YYNGEE. This CDR3 spans 15 amino acids. DNA of the CDR3: TGTGCCAGCAGCGTAGCTGGCAGCATGAACACTGAAGCTTTCTTT. It is translated as CASSVAGSMNTEAFF. The full variable domain, with the rest looked up from reference TRBV9 and TRBJ1-1, is DSGVTQTPKHLITATGQRVTLRCSPRSGDLSVYWYQQSLDQGLQFLIQYYNGEERAKGNILERFSAQQFPDLHSELNLSSLELGDSALYFCASSVAGSMNTEAFFGQGTRLTVV.

This clonotype was found a few times. The chain combines TRBV5-1 with TRBJ2-3; 9 bases line up with TRBD2. Trimming took 4 bases from V and 4 from J; bases not matched to a gene: 7. The CDR3 has 15 residues. From germline, CDR1 is SGHRS and CDR2 YFSETQ. This chain's CDR3 is CASSGGRGGADTQYF. CDR3 nucleotides: TGCGCCAGCAGCGGCGGGCGGGGGGGCGCAGATACGCAGTATTTT. Together with reference TRBV5-1 and TRBJ2-3, the CDR3 gives the full variable domain: KAGVTQTPRYLIKTRGQQVTLSCSPISGHRSVSWYQQTPGQGLQFLFEYFSETQRNKGNFPGRFSGRQFSNSRSEMNVSTLELGDSALYLCASSGGRGGADTQYFGPGTRLTVL.

At least ten counts were recorded for this clonotype. The genes are TRBV6-2 or TRBV6-3 and TRBJ2-1, with 8 bases aligning to TRBD2. The CDR3 sequence is 15 residues long. J was trimmed by 2 bases and V by 6 bases; bases with no gene match: 6. Germline CDR1 is MNHEY and CDR2 is SVGEGT. Here the CDR3 DNA reads TGTGCCAGCAGATTAGCGGGGACGGCCTACAATGAGCAGTTCTTC. Translated: CASRLAGTAYNEQFF.

The V gene is TRBV7-2, the J gene TRBJ2-3; D may match TRBD1 or TRBD2 (5 bases each). Deletions cut 4 bases from V and 2 bases from J, with 16 bases between. Germline-derived CDR1 and CDR2 are SGHTA and FQGNSA. The CDR3 has 16 amino acids. CDR3 coding DNA: TGTGCCAGCAGCTCACGTCGGGACGCATACACAGATACGCAGTATTTT. As protein: CASSSRRDAYTDTQYF.

The rearrangement joins TRBV6-6 to TRBJ2-7; D not certain. In germline, CDR1 is MNHNY, CDR2 SVGAGI (reference sequence). V was clipped by 0 bases and J by 1 base, with 7 bases between them. The CDR3 contains 14 residues. CDR3: CASSYSKGSYEQYF. The DNA of the CDR3 is TGTGCCAGCAGTTACTCGAAGGGATCCTACGAGCAGTACTTC.

This chain uses TRBV29-1 with TRBJ1-2, with 10 bases matching TRBD1. CDR1 and CDR2 (germline): SQVTM, ANQGSEA. The trim removed 4 bases at V and 1 base at J, leaving 3 bases unmatched. The CDR3 sequence is 14 residues long. CDR3 in amino acids: CSVVGTGDNYGYTF. DNA of the CDR3: TGCAGCGTTGTGGGGACAGGGGATAACTATGGCTACACCTTC.

This clonotype turned up a few times. The chain combines TRBV5-1 with TRBJ1-5; TRBD1 agrees at 7 bases. Germline values: CDR1 SGHRS, CDR2 YFSETQ. With 3 bases clipped from V and 4 bases from J, the junction kept 4 bases outside the gene matches. The CDR3 loop spans 14 amino acids. In DNA, the CDR3 is TGCGCCAGCAGCTGGGACAGACAGAATCAGCCCCAGCATTTT. This translates into CASSWDRQNQPQHF.